The 21 T cell receptor beta chains below all came from one sample that was sequenced in a study of radiotherapy plus CTLA-4 blockade in lung cancer. Repertoires were generated with immunoSEQ multiplex PCR, while TCRdb's copy carries only in-frame clones and drops some. The sample holds some 50,000 clones; approximately 79% are singletons and the top ten take about 2.9%. The specimen comprised peripheral blood, sampled from a patient treated with radiotherapy plus ipilimumab. Receptors were obtained from a human donor with non-small cell lung cancer who had a partial response to radiotherapy plus ipilimumab.

The genes are TRBV6-5 and TRBJ2-7; 11 nucleotides align to TRBD1. This CDR3 is 15 amino acids long. Germline-derived CDR1 and CDR2 are MNHEY and SVGAGI. The junction had 8 bases not matched to a gene; V was cut back by 8 bases and J by 2 bases. The CDR3 region has the DNA TGTGCCAGCTCCCAGGGGACAGGGGGGGCCTACGAGCAGTACTTC. Amino acids: CASSQGTGGAYEQYF.

V gene TRBV2 combines with J gene TRBJ2-4, with 8 bases fitting TRBD1. The CDR3 spans 11 residues. V shed 6 bases and J 8 bases; nucleotides not matched to a gene: 0. Germline assignment: CDR1 SNHLY and CDR2 FYNNEI. The CDR3 reads CASRDRDIQYF. CDR3 nucleotide sequence: TGTGCCAGCAGGGACAGGGACATTCAGTACTTC.

The sample holds one count of this clone. The CDR3 sequence is CASSITGDLNYGYTF. DNA for the CDR3: TGTGCCAGTAGTATAACAGGGGACTTAAACTATGGCTACACCTTC. V gene TRBV19 combines with J gene TRBJ1-2; 7 nucleotides line up with TRBD1. With 2 bases clipped from V and 2 bases from J, the junction kept 5 bases outside the gene matches. The germline gives CDR1 LNHDA, CDR2 SQIVND (reference sequence). The CDR3 runs to 15 residues.

The chain couples TRBV2 to TRBJ1-1; 8 nucleotides agree with TRBD1. V was clipped by 5 bases and J by 2 bases; unmatched bases: 7. The CDR3 is 15 amino acids. Germline V gene data show CDR1 as SNHLY and CDR2 as FYNNEI. CDR3 protein: CASSPDRGPNTEAFF. CDR3 DNA: TGTGCCAGCAGTCCAGACAGGGGACCCAACACTGAAGCTTTCTTT.

This chain links TRBV28 with TRBJ1-4; 9 bases map to TRBD1. Germline V gene data show CDR1 as MDHEN and CDR2 as SYDVKM. The CDR3 extends over 15 amino acids. Unmatched junction bases numbered 8, after V lost 4 bases and J lost 8 bases. In DNA form, the CDR3 reads TGTGCCAGCAGTTCACCGGGACAGGGAAACGAAAAACTGTTTTTT. It specifies CASSSPGQGNEKLFF.

The V call is TRBV19, the J call TRBJ2-7, with TRBD1 as a possible D gene (6 bases). Per the germline V gene, CDR1 is LNHDA and CDR2 is SQIVND (reference sequence). Trimming removed 11 bases from V and 2 bases from J, with 13 bases in between. This CDR3 has 12 amino acids. The CDR3 DNA sequence: TGTGCCTCCAAGGACAGCGCCTACGAGCAGTACTTC. Its translation is CASKDSAYEQYF.

The rearrangement uses TRBV29-1 and TRBJ1-3; tentative D call: TRBD1 (6 bases). Trimming stripped 3 bases from V and 9 bases from J, with 15 bases between. The CDR3 has 13 amino acids. Germline lookup yields CDR1 SQVTM and CDR2 ANQGSEA. CDR3 nucleotide sequence: TGCAGCGTTGAGTTACAGGGAACAGGCACCATATATTTT. Translating gives CSVELQGTGTIYF.

The chain is built from TRBV28 and TRBJ2-1; D is undetermined. V was clipped by 6 bases and J by 6 bases, with 9 bases between them. The CDR3 is 12 amino acids. Germline V gives CDR1 MDHEN, CDR2 SYDVKM. The CDR3 region has the DNA TGTGCCAGCAGGAGCGACGCCAATGAGCAGTTCTTC. Amino acids: CASRSDANEQFF. Full variable domain (missing parts from reference TRBV28 and TRBJ2-1): DVKVTQSSRYLVKRTGEKVFLECVQDMDHENMFWYRQDPGLGLRLIYFSYDVKMKEKGDIPEGYSVSREKKERFSLILESASTNQTSMYLCASRSDANEQFFGPGTRLTVL.

The V gene is TRBV11-2, the J gene TRBJ2-1; 9 bases align to TRBD2. Germline V gene sequence: CDR1 SGHAT, CDR2 FQNNGV. The junction had 5 bases not matched to a gene; V was cut back by 0 bases and J by 8 bases. The CDR3 length is 15 residues. This CDR3 is CASSLEGGGAYEQFF. CDR3 DNA: TGTGCCAGCAGCTTAGAGGGCGGGGGGGCCTATGAGCAGTTCTTC.

The rearrangement uses TRBV4-2 and TRBJ1-1; D call uncertain. With 0 bases removed from V and 1 base from J, the gap between germline ends came to 9 bases. Germline loops: CDR1 LGHNA, CDR2 YNFKEQ. The CDR3 contains 15 residues. CDR3 sequence: CASSQDRVQNTEAFF. CDR3 DNA sequence: TGTGCCAGCAGCCAAGATCGTGTACAGAACACTGAAGCTTTCTTT.

This clone was found a few times. This rearrangement joins TRBV30 to TRBJ1-5, with 8 positions matching TRBD1. Germline assignment: CDR1 GTSNPN and CDR2 SVGIG (reference sequence). V trimming: 5 bases; J trimming: 6 bases; junction bases outside the gene matches: 6. This CDR3 has 13 residues. CDR3: CAWSGTGPQPQHF. The CDR3 DNA follows: TGTGCCTGGTCCGGGACAGGCCCTCAGCCCCAGCATTTT. Combining the CDR3 with reference TRBV30 and TRBJ1-5 gives the whole variable domain SQTIHQWPATLVQPVGSPLSLECTVEGTSNPNLYWYRQAAGRGLQLLFYSVGIGQISSEVPQNLSASRPQDRQFILSSKKLLLSDSGFYLCAWSGTGPQPQHFGDGTRLSIL.

The chain uses TRBV15 and TRBJ2-1; D is possibly TRBD1 (5 bases). V lost 0 bases, J lost 0 bases, and 9 bases lay in between. Germline V lookup: CDR1 LNHNV, CDR2 YYDKDF (reference sequence). The CDR3 runs to 16 residues. The CDR3 sequence: CATSRDQGLSYNEQFF. In nucleotides, the CDR3 is TGTGCCACCAGCAGAGATCAGGGTCTCTCCTACAATGAGCAGTTCTTC.

The chain uses TRBV5-5 and TRBJ2-3; D gene ambiguous. The V end lost 2 bases, the J end lost 1 base, and 5 bases lay between the germline ends. Germline CDR1 SGHKS, CDR2 YYEKEE (reference sequence). The CDR3 has 13 amino acids. Here the CDR3 reads CASSFPGTDTQYF. The CDR3 region has the DNA TGTGCCAGCAGCTTCCCCGGCACAGATACGCAGTATTTT. The full variable domain, with the rest looked up from reference TRBV5-5 and TRBJ2-3, is DAGVTQSPTHLIKTRGQQVTLRCSPISGHKSVSWYQQVLGQGPQFIFQYYEKEERGRGNFPDRFSARQFPNYSSELNVNALLLGDSALYLCASSFPGTDTQYFGPGTRLTVL.

This clone was seen a few times. This chain links TRBV7-8 with TRBJ2-5, with D perhaps matching TRBD1 (6 bases). CDR1 SGHVS and CDR2 FQNEAQ come from the germline V gene. Trimming took 5 bases from V and 2 from J, leaving 12 bases between them. The CDR3 is made up of 14 amino acids. In DNA form, the CDR3 reads TGTGCCAGCAGCGACTCTGGACAGCAAGAGACCCAGTACTTC. It encodes CASSDSGQQETQYF.

The sample holds one count of this clone. This sample includes further DNA sequences coding for the same CDR3. The chain carries TRBV27 and TRBJ1-2; no firm D call. This CDR3 region has 13 residues. V dropped 5 bases and J dropped 0 bases, with 7 bases sitting between them. From germline, CDR1 is MNHEY and CDR2 SMNVEV (reference sequence). The CDR3 sequence: CASSTPPNYGYTF. The CDR3, as DNA: TGTGCCAGCAGTACACCGCCTAACTATGGCTACACCTTC.

The V call is TRBV5-1, the J call TRBJ2-7; D might be TRBD2 (6 bases). V was shortened by 7 bases and J by 1 base, with 12 bases between the two germline ends. The CDR3 extends over 13 amino acids. Germline assignment: CDR1 SGHRS and CDR2 YFSETQ. The CDR3 protein is CASRDSLSYEQYF. DNA of the CDR3: TGCGCCAGCCGGGACTCGCTGTCCTACGAGCAGTACTTC. The whole variable domain, remainder taken from reference TRBV5-1 and TRBJ2-7, is KAGVTQTPRYLIKTRGQQVTLSCSPISGHRSVSWYQQTPGQGLQFLFEYFSETQRNKGNFPGRFSGRQFSNSRSEMNVSTLELGDSALYLCASRDSLSYEQYFGPGTRLTVT.

The chain uses TRBV5-6 and TRBJ2-1; TRBD1 agrees at 11 bases. The CDR3 totals 15 residues. Germline V gene data show CDR1 as SGHDT and CDR2 as YYEEEE. Trimming at V came to 6 bases and at J to 4 bases, leaving 6 bases not matched to a gene. This CDR3 reads CASNRDRGAYNEQFF. In DNA, the CDR3 is TGTGCCAGCAATAGGGACAGGGGGGCGTACAATGAGCAGTTCTTC.

This clone was seen only once. This chain joins TRBV5-1 and TRBJ2-3; D possibly corresponds to TRBD2 (6 bases). Trimming left V 0 bases short and J 2 bases short, with 13 bases between. Germline V lookup: CDR1 SGHRS, CDR2 YFSETQ. CDR3 size: 16 residues. The CDR3 sequence is CASSLAGSGYTDTQYF. The CDR3 DNA is TGCGCCAGCAGCTTGGCCGGGAGCGGATACACAGATACGCAGTATTTT. Based on the CDR3 plus reference TRBV5-1 and TRBJ2-3, the full variable domain is KAGVTQTPRYLIKTRGQQVTLSCSPISGHRSVSWYQQTPGQGLQFLFEYFSETQRNKGNFPGRFSGRQFSNSRSEMNVSTLELGDSALYLCASSLAGSGYTDTQYFGPGTRLTVL.

The chain couples TRBV7-3 to TRBJ1-2, with D possibly matching TRBD1 (5 bases). Trimming removed 4 bases from V and 9 bases from J, with 15 bases in between. The CDR3 has 13 residues. The V gene's germline CDR1 is SGHTA and CDR2 FQGTGA. CDR3 loop: CASSSEGLRSYTF. As DNA, the CDR3 is TGTGCCAGCAGCTCGGAGGGGTTGAGAAGCTACACCTTC.

The J gene is TRBJ2-1, the V gene TRBV6-5; 10 bases fit TRBD1. Germline V CDR1 and CDR2: MNHEY, SVGAGI. V lost 2 bases and J lost 5; bases outside the gene matches: 0. The CDR3 sequence is 14 residues long. The CDR3 bases are TGTGCCAGCAGTTACGGGACAGGGGACAATGAGCAGTTCTTC. It is translated as CASSYGTGDNEQFF.

The rearrangement joins TRBV6-5 to TRBJ1-3, with D hard to call. Germline V CDR1 and CDR2: MNHEY, SVGAGI. Between the trimmed V and J ends, which lost 6 bases and 4 bases, there was a span of 13 bases. The CDR3 is 14 amino acids. CDR3 loop: CASSRGGSGNTIYF. DNA of the CDR3: TGTGCCAGCAGCCGGGGTGGTTCAGGAAACACCATATATTTT.